These T cell receptor beta chains were read from a single sample in a study of PD-1 blockade in classical Hodgkin lymphoma. Profiled with immunoSEQ multiplex PCR; TCRdb holds only in-frame clones, not every one. The sample has 25,000 to 35,000 clones; around 83% are singletons. The sequenced sample was CD4+ T cells from blood, obtained before the fourth cycle of nivolumab. These receptors were taken from a human donor with classical Hodgkin lymphoma. Both conserved end residues are part of each CDR3. Fields, in order: V gene, CDR3 protein.

TRBV28,CASRRTGSGTGELFF
TRBV7-9,CASGIAGGNTEAFF
TRBV19,CASSIERGAAEAFF
TRBV6-1,CASSDTGTARPEAFF
TRBV25-1,CASSEHFGTQETQYF
TRBV5-1,CASSLNTDTQYF
TRBV4-3,CASSQGDRDAEKLFF
TRBV4-1,CASSQGLAGVNGYEQYF
TRBV10-3,CAISERDEQFF
TRBV9,CASSVEVGGRINEQFF
TRBV30,CACSRDKETQYF
TRBV11-2,CASSFQGAGEQYF
TRBV12-5,CASGLVQWDRGLSNQPQHF
TRBV5-6,CASSRKGADYGYTF
TRBV5-1,CASRETSGITDTQYF
TRBV19,CATFKETQYF
TRBV15,CATSRDRVGNEKLFF
TRBV29-1,CSVVVRGRDEKLFF
TRBV28,CASSLRSGAKGDTQYF